Following are 32 T cell receptor beta chains from one sample sequenced in a study of T cells in Graves' hyperthyroidism and ophthalmopathy. TCR beta CDR3 regions were amplified from RNA transcripts. The study used the HTBI primer set for a first-round RT-PCR of the TCR CDR3. TCRdb re-called the multiplex PCR reads through MiXCR, storing one row per CDR3 protein. The sample has 300,000 to 450,000 distinct CDR3 sequences; 15% are singletons. Input material: blood. The receptors were sampled from a woman between 25 and 40 years old with Graves' hyperthyroidism.

This chain connects TRBV2 to TRBJ2-3; TRBD2 matches 9 bases. CDR1 is SNHLY and CDR2 is FYNNEI in the germline V gene. J gave up 6 bases and V 4 bases, and 8 bases lay outside the gene matches. The CDR3 has 15 amino acids. The CDR3 nucleotides are TGTGCCAGCAGTGGGCGGGAGGGCCGCTTGGATACGCAGTATTTT. Translation gives CASSGREGRLDTQYF.

This chain uses TRBV20-1 with TRBJ2-7; TRBD2 aligns across 8 bases. V shed 6 bases, J shed 4 bases, and the junction held 8 bases outside the gene matches. The CDR3 runs to 13 residues. CDR1 is DFQATT, CDR2 SNEGSKA, per germline (reference sequence). The CDR3 bases are TGCAGTGCAGCACTAGCGGATGGGTACGAGCAGTACTTC. Protein: CSAALADGYEQYF.

This clonotype appeared many times. The chain has TRBV9 and TRBJ1-5; D remains ambiguous. CDR3 size: 13 residues. The ends were cut back, 2 bases at V and 3 bases at J, with 6 bases in the middle. Germline CDR1 and CDR2: SGDLS and YYNGEE. CDR3 sequence: CASSVNDNQPQHF. CDR3 nucleotides: TGTGCCAGCAGCGTCAATGACAATCAGCCCCAGCATTTT.

This clonotype was found many times. The V call is TRBV6-4, the J call TRBJ2-2, with TRBD2 identical over 10 bases. The germline V gene has CDR1 MRHNA and CDR2 SNTAGT. The CDR3 extends over 16 amino acids. Unmatched junction bases numbered 2, after V lost 0 bases and J lost 4 bases. The DNA for the CDR3 is TGTGCCAGCAGTGACTCGAAGCGGGAGGGCACCGGGGAGCTGTTTTTT. Its translation: CASSDSKREGTGELFF.

This clonotype appeared a few times. V usage is TRBV2 and J usage is TRBJ2-5, with 14 bases aligning to TRBD2. The CDR3 runs to 16 residues. Germline-derived CDR1 and CDR2 are SNHLY and FYNNEI. V gave up 6 bases and J gave up 7 bases; unmatched junction bases: 10. CDR3 nucleotides: TGTGCCAGCAGCGCACCGGGACTAGCGGGGGTAGGGACCCAGTACTTC. Amino acid sequence: CASSAPGLAGVGTQYF.

This clonotype appeared many times. V gene TRBV18 combines with J gene TRBJ2-7; 7 bases match TRBD1. J gave up 1 base and V 4 bases, and 7 bases lay outside the gene matches. The germline V gene encodes CDR1 KGHSH and CDR2 LQKENI. The CDR3 totals 15 residues. The CDR3 here is CASSQSRDSSYEQYF. CDR3 bases: TGTGCCAGCTCACAATCCCGGGACAGTTCCTACGAGCAGTACTTC.

Only a few counts were recorded for this clonotype. The V call is TRBV14, the J call TRBJ2-7; D might be TRBD1 (5 bases). Germline V gene lookup returns CDR1 SGHDN and CDR2 FVKESK. The CDR3 is 14 amino acids. Trimming left V 4 bases short and J 2 bases short, with 12 bases between. This CDR3 is CASSPLTVTYEQYF. The CDR3 bases are TGTGCCAGCAGCCCCTTGACAGTCACCTACGAGCAGTACTTC.

At least ten counts were recorded for this clonotype. The chain employs TRBV7-2 and TRBJ2-5; D might be TRBD2 (5 bases). Germline values: CDR1 SGHTA, CDR2 FQGNSA. This CDR3 region has 14 residues. Trimming took off 8 bases at V and 1 base at J, with 14 bases between the two ends. The CDR3 region has the DNA TGTGCCAGCCGAAAGCCCAGCGGCCAAGAGACCCAGTACTTC. It is translated as CASRKPSGQETQYF.

This clonotype showed up just a few times. The V and J genes are TRBV5-1 and TRBJ2-3; D unresolved. The ends were cut back, 0 bases at V and 0 bases at J, with 8 bases in the middle. Per germline, CDR1 SGHRS and CDR2 YFSETQ. The CDR3 length is 15 residues. CDR3 amino acids: CASSLESYSTDTQYF. CDR3 nucleotides: TGCGCCAGCAGCTTGGAGTCCTATAGCACAGATACGCAGTATTTT.

The table lists this clonotype with many counts. The V gene is TRBV7-2, the J gene TRBJ2-1; TRBD2 agrees at 12 bases. CDR3 length: 19 amino acids. Germline lookup yields CDR1 SGHTA and CDR2 FQGNSA. V lost 5 bases to trimming and J lost 1 base; unmatched junction nucleotides: 12. CDR3 in amino acids: CASSRTGLAGISSYNEQFF. The CDR3 DNA reads as TGTGCCAGCAGCCGGACAGGACTAGCGGGAATATCATCCTACAATGAGCAGTTCTTC.

The rearrangement links TRBV7-9 to TRBJ1-4; TRBD1 is a possible D gene (5 bases). V lost 5 bases to trimming and J lost 0 bases, with 10 bases between them. The V gene's germline CDR1 is SEHNR and CDR2 FQNEAQ (reference sequence). CDR3 length: 15 amino acids. CDR3 bases: TGTGCCAGCAGCGTCTGGGGGACAACTAATGAAAAACTGTTTTTT. Its translation: CASSVWGTTNEKLFF.

The chain carries TRBV12-3 or TRBV12-4 and TRBJ2-3, with 9 bases lining up with TRBD2. J lost 10 bases, V lost 2 bases, and 10 bases had no gene match. The CDR3 loop spans 15 amino acids. The CDR3, as DNA: TGTGCCAGCAGTTTAAGCGCGCTAGCGGGAATGGCGCAGTATTTT. Protein sequence: CASSLSALAGMAQYF.

This clonotype was seen at least ten times. The rearrangement uses TRBV28 and TRBJ2-3; unclear D gene. The ends were cut back, 6 bases at V and 5 bases at J, with 15 bases in the middle. This CDR3 has 14 residues. Germline assignment: CDR1 MDHEN and CDR2 SYDVKM. The CDR3 region has the DNA TGTGCCAGCAGCACTCGGACCAGAGGAGATACGCAGTATTTT. Protein product: CASSTRTRGDTQYF.

This clonotype showed up just a few times. V is TRBV6-5 and J is TRBJ2-7, with D possibly being TRBD2 (6 bases). The germline V gene has CDR1 MNHEY and CDR2 SVGAGI. V shed 0 bases and J shed 2 bases, with 11 bases lying between them. CDR3 length: 15 residues. The CDR3, as DNA: TGTGCCAGCAGTTACTCCTGGGGAGGAACCTACGAGCAGTACTTC. It encodes CASSYSWGGTYEQYF.

In this sample, this clonotype turned up many times. V usage is TRBV3-1 and J usage is TRBJ2-1; 12 bases align to TRBD2. The CDR3 contains 15 residues. Germline V gene lookup returns CDR1 LGHDT and CDR2 YNNKEL (reference sequence). Trimming cost V 0 bases and J 10 bases; bases outside gene matches: 4. CDR3 sequence reads: CASSQDPGLAGEQFF. For the CDR3, the DNA is TGTGCCAGCAGCCAAGACCCAGGACTAGCGGGAGAGCAGTTCTTC.

The V gene is TRBV7-2, the J gene TRBJ1-5; D is undetermined. Germline V lookup: CDR1 SGHTA, CDR2 FQGNSA. The germline V and J ends were trimmed by 2 bases and 6 bases, with 5 bases remaining between them. The CDR3 covers 12 residues. The CDR3 spells CASSLFPQPQHF. Here the CDR3 DNA reads TGTGCCAGCAGCTTATTTCCTCAGCCCCAGCATTTT.

The sample holds a few counts of this clonotype. The J gene is TRBJ2-4, the V gene TRBV20-1, with a weak D call TRBD2 (5 bases). CDR3 length equals 14 residues. Trimming left V 5 bases short and J 0 bases short, with 11 bases between. Germline V CDR1 and CDR2: DFQATT, SNEGSKA (reference sequence). CDR3 DNA: TGCAGTGCTTCGGGTGCGGGAGCCAAAAACATTCAGTACTTC. Translating gives CSASGAGAKNIQYF.

Only a few counts were recorded for this clonotype. V is TRBV29-1 and J is TRBJ1-1, with 9 positions matching TRBD1. J was trimmed by 4 bases and V by 6 bases; bases with no gene match: 9. The length of the CDR3 is 14 residues. Germline V CDR1 and CDR2: SQVTM, ANQGSEA. CDR3 loop: CSVETGGWFTEAFF. CDR3 DNA sequence: TGCAGCGTAGAAACAGGGGGCTGGTTCACTGAAGCTTTCTTT.

The CDR3 DNA follows: TGTGCCAGCAATTTCGACGGAAACTATGGCTACACCTTC. It specifies CASNFDGNYGYTF. The chain links TRBV27 to TRBJ1-2; D ambiguous. CDR1 and CDR2 from the germline V gene are MNHEY and SMNVEV (reference sequence). This CDR3 has 13 residues. V lost 7 bases and J lost 2, with 11 bases in between.

The chain recombines TRBV9 with TRBJ2-1; TRBD2 matches 10 bases. Losses at the gene ends were 4 bases for V and 2 bases for J; bases not matched to a gene: 3. In germline, CDR1 is SGDLS, CDR2 YYNGEE. The CDR3 has 15 residues. CDR3 region: CASSQTSGTYNEQFF. In DNA, the CDR3 is TGTGCCAGCAGCCAAACTAGCGGGACCTACAATGAGCAGTTCTTC.

This clonotype was seen only a few times. The rearrangement links TRBV19 to TRBJ1-5; possible D gene TRBD1, 6 bases. CDR3 length: 15 amino acids. V was cut by 8 bases and J by 4 bases, with 18 bases left in between. Germline V gene sequence: CDR1 LNHDA, CDR2 SQIVND (reference sequence). The CDR3 here is CASRIGAGVNQPQHF. CDR3 nucleotides: TGTGCCAGTCGAATCGGGGCAGGGGTTAATCAGCCCCAGCATTTT.

V usage is TRBV19 and J usage is TRBJ2-7, with D tentatively TRBD2 (5 bases). Trimming cost V 10 bases and J 3 bases, with 22 bases left between them. The CDR3 sequence is 15 residues long. Germline CDR1 reads LNHDA; CDR2 reads SQIVND (reference sequence). CDR3 loop: CATLTVDGIRYEQYF. As DNA, the CDR3 is TGTGCCACCCTTACGGTTGACGGGATTCGCTACGAGCAGTACTTC.

The rearrangement links TRBV20-1 to TRBJ2-7; the D call may be TRBD1 or TRBD2 (5 bases each). The germline CDR1 and CDR2 sequences are DFQATT and SNEGSKA (reference sequence). This CDR3 has 15 residues. Trimming took off 2 bases at V and 1 base at J, with 15 bases between the two ends. The CDR3 region is CSARYIRDPSYEQYF. The CDR3 DNA is TGCAGTGCTAGATATATCCGGGACCCTTCCTACGAGCAGTACTTC.

The table lists this clonotype with many counts. The CDR3 DNA reads TGTGCCAGCAGTTCAGGTCGATCGGGGGGCAATCAGCCCCAGCATTTT. This gives the protein CASSSGRSGGNQPQHF. The chain carries TRBV27 and TRBJ1-5; TRBD1 might be the D (5 bases). This CDR3 has 16 amino acids. In germline, CDR1 is MNHEY, CDR2 SMNVEV (reference sequence). The V gene lost 4 bases and the J gene lost 2 bases, with 15 bases spanning the gap.

The CDR3 spells CASSYSSGRHLGKTQYF. CDR3 DNA sequence: TGCGCCAGCAGTTATTCTAGCGGGAGGCACCTCGGGAAGACCCAGTACTTC. The chain couples TRBV5-1 to TRBJ2-5; 11 bases agree with TRBD2. V shed 5 bases and J 6 bases; nucleotides not matched to a gene: 15. The CDR3 runs to 17 residues. Germline V gene lookup returns CDR1 SGHRS and CDR2 YFSETQ.

This clonotype was recorded many times. The rearrangement joins TRBV12-3 or TRBV12-4 to TRBJ2-7; D remains ambiguous. This CDR3 spans 15 amino acids. V shed 0 bases and J shed 5 bases, with 14 bases lying between them. The CDR3 nucleotides read TGTGCCAGCAGTTTAGCGCGTAGGGCCTTCGACGAGCAGTACTTC. Protein product: CASSLARRAFDEQYF.

This chain connects TRBV3-1 to TRBJ2-1; D gene uncertain. This CDR3 has 14 amino acids. Germline values: CDR1 LGHDT, CDR2 YNNKEL (reference sequence). The V end was cut by 1 base, the J end by 7 bases, with 11 bases between. As DNA, the CDR3 is TGTGCCAGCAGCCAAGCCCTTCCACGGAATGAGCAGTTCTTC. Its translation is CASSQALPRNEQFF.

On this clonotype itself: Just one base apart from a much larger clone, this may be a read error. The CDR3 loop reads CASSARETQFF. For the CDR3, the DNA is TGTGCCAGCAGTGCTCGGGAGACCCAGTTCTTC. This sequence joins TRBV12-3 or TRBV12-4 and TRBJ2-5, with a weak D call TRBD2 (6 bases). The end of the DNA fits TRBJ2-1 better, so the J call may be wrong. This CDR3 has 11 residues.

Many counts were recorded for this clonotype. The chain has TRBV7-2 and TRBJ2-1, with D tentatively TRBD2 (6 bases). Germline assignment: CDR1 SGHTA and CDR2 FQGNSA. This CDR3 spans 15 amino acids. V lost 5 bases to trimming and J lost 7 bases, with 18 bases between them. CDR3 DNA sequence: TGTGCCAGCAGCCAAAATAGCGGCAAAATTAATGAGCAGTTCTTC. The encoded protein is CASSQNSGKINEQFF.

The V call is TRBV30, the J call TRBJ2-3; the match to TRBD2 covers 8 bases. The germline V gene encodes CDR1 GTSNPN and CDR2 SVGIG (reference sequence). The trim removed 0 bases at V and 0 bases at J, leaving 2 bases unmatched. The CDR3 runs to 15 residues. The CDR3 spells CAWSVRLASTDTQYF. As DNA, the CDR3 is TGTGCCTGGAGTGTGAGACTAGCGAGCACAGATACGCAGTATTTT.

This clonotype showed up many times. The chain is built from TRBV13 and TRBJ1-1; D is unclear. The CDR3 runs 11 residues. CDR1 and CDR2 from the germline V gene are PRHDT and FYEKMQ (reference sequence). V lost 5 bases and J 9 bases, leaving 10 bases between the germline ends. The CDR3 here is CASSNPHQAFF. CDR3 coding DNA: TGTGCCAGCAGCAACCCTCATCAAGCTTTCTTT.

This clonotype was detected many times. The chain is built from TRBV12-3 or TRBV12-4 and TRBJ1-1; 9 positions match TRBD1. This CDR3 has 15 amino acids. J was trimmed by 7 bases and V by 5 bases; bases with no gene match: 11. The CDR3: CASSPTTGGISEAFF. CDR3 coding DNA: TGTGCCAGCAGTCCCACGACAGGGGGTATAAGTGAAGCTTTCTTT.